This TCR beta chain comes out of a study of T cell responses to AZD1222 COVID-19 vaccine. Regarding the study as a whole: Dominant at 160-218 and 743-854, vaccine-associated CD4 TCRs also spanned spike. Spike-specific TCR depth and breadth grew after two AZD1222 doses. Repertoires were obtained only post-peak T cell response. Among the donors, most were white British and more were female, and clonal diversity was possibly underestimated.

With 0 bases removed from V and 0 bases from J, the gap between germline ends came to 6 bases. This CDR3 has 14 amino acids. The germline gives CDR1 GTSNPN, CDR2 SVGIG (reference sequence). With regard to this clone: Its specificity is not known.

The protocol was immunoSEQ multiplex PCR, while the TCRdb copy is restricted to in-frame clones and leaves out a portion. This table has over 150,000 clones, more than 80% appearing once. The sequenced sample was peripheral blood, obtained on day 0 of AZD1222 vaccination. The chain links TRBV30 to TRBJ1-5; no clear D. This clonotype was sampled from an adult in good health. For the CDR3, the DNA is TGTGCCTGGAGTGTGGGTAGTAGCAATCAGCCCCAGCATTTT. Amino acids: CAWSVGSSNQPQHF.